This TCR beta chain came from a study of PD-1 blockade in classical Hodgkin lymphoma. Clones were sequenced by immunoSEQ multiplex PCR, and TCRdb holds only the in-frame ones, with some missing. The sample shows 34,000 or so clones, more than 85% of them seen only once. The ends lost 8 bases at V and 6 bases at J; junction bases unmatched: 10. This CDR3 spans 14 amino acids. Germline assignment: CDR1 MNHEY and CDR2 SVGAGI. Time point reported: cycle 4 day 1 (C4D1), after five to seven weeks of nivolumab. There was relapse after autologous stem cell transplantation in every patient, and there was variation in brentuximab vedotin exposure. The study purified CD4+ T cells from thawed PBMCs using magnetic negative selection.

The specimen comprised CD4+ T cells from blood, sampled before the fourth cycle of nivolumab. The rearrangement joins TRBV6-5 to TRBJ2-1; the match to TRBD1 covers 7 bases. The clonotype was recovered from a human donor with classical Hodgkin lymphoma. CDR3 nucleotide sequence: TGTGCCAGCGGAAAGGACAGGCTCGGCAATGAGCAGTTCTTC. Its translation: CASGKDRLGNEQFF.